The 30 T cell receptor beta chains presented below share a single source sample, sequenced in a study of T cells after yellow fever vaccination. TCRdb processed the 5' RACE reads anew with MiXCR; each CDR3 protein has one entry. The sample includes some 400,000 distinct CDR3 sequences, around 19% of them seen just once. The sequenced sample was PBMCs, obtained before the yellow fever booster vaccination. The source is a man aged 18 to 35 who received the YFV17D yellow fever vaccine.

The chain uses TRBV20-1 and TRBJ2-2, with TRBD1 matching 9 bases. Trimming took 3 bases from V and 4 from J; bases not matched to a gene: 0. This CDR3 contains 13 residues. Germline CDR1 reads DFQATT; CDR2 reads SNEGSKA (reference sequence). CDR3 sequence reads: CSARTGGTGELFF. CDR3 nucleotide sequence: TGCAGTGCTAGGACAGGGGGCACCGGGGAGCTGTTTTTT.

This clonotype appeared a few times. The chain couples TRBV29-1 to TRBJ2-1, with a tentative D call TRBD2 (5 bases). Between the trimmed V and J ends, which lost 5 bases and 3 bases, there was a span of 17 bases. The CDR3 extends over 15 amino acids. Looked up from germline, CDR1 is SQVTM and CDR2 is ANQGSEA. CDR3 sequence reads: CSVNEGVSNYNEQFF. CDR3 DNA: TGCAGCGTTAATGAGGGAGTCTCCAACTACAATGAGCAGTTCTTC.

This chain connects TRBV7-2 to TRBJ2-1, with a possible D match to TRBD2 (6 bases). CDR1 and CDR2 (germline): SGHTA, FQGNSA. This CDR3 has 16 amino acids. V was pared by 0 bases and J by 9 bases, with 18 bases between. The CDR3 is CASSLAPSPLGGEQFF. The DNA for the CDR3 is TGTGCCAGCAGCTTAGCCCCTAGCCCCCTCGGGGGTGAGCAGTTCTTC.

The V call is TRBV29-1, the J call TRBJ2-1, with a possible D match to TRBD1 (5 bases). Germline lookup yields CDR1 SQVTM and CDR2 ANQGSEA. V was cut by 5 bases and J by 10 bases, with 15 bases left in between. CDR3 length: 12 amino acids. CDR3 nucleotide sequence: TGCAGCGTTACTTGGGGAAGGGGCGAGCAGTTCTTC. Protein sequence: CSVTWGRGEQFF.

This rearrangement joins TRBV12-3 or TRBV12-4 to TRBJ2-1; D not resolved. V lost 2 bases and J 6 bases, leaving 11 bases between the germline ends. CDR3 length: 14 amino acids. CDR3 region: CASSLLHRGNEQFF. CDR3 in DNA: TGTGCCAGCAGTTTATTGCACCGAGGCAATGAGCAGTTCTTC.

The chain recombines TRBV7-9 with TRBJ2-1; TRBD2 matches at 13 bases. The CDR3 extends over 15 amino acids. CDR1 and CDR2 (germline): SEHNR, FQNEAQ (reference sequence). V was pared by 5 bases and J by 9 bases, with 7 bases of the junction left unmatched. The CDR3 sequence is CASSATSGGAPEQFF. The CDR3 DNA is TGTGCCAGCAGCGCAACTAGCGGGGGGGCCCCTGAGCAGTTCTTC.

The chain is built from TRBV5-1 and TRBJ1-2, with 8 nucleotides matching TRBD1. The germline V gene encodes CDR1 SGHRS and CDR2 YFSETQ. V dropped 2 bases and J dropped 13; count of bases not matched to a gene: 7. The CDR3 covers 12 residues. CDR3 DNA sequence: TGCGCCAGCAGCTTTGGGACAGGTGATATCACCTTC. As protein: CASSFGTGDITF. Filled out from reference TRBV5-1 and TRBJ1-2, the complete variable domain reads KAGVTQTPRYLIKTRGQQVTLSCSPISGHRSVSWYQQTPGQGLQFLFEYFSETQRNKGNFPGRFSGRQFSNSRSEMNVSTLELGDSALYLCASSFGTGDITFGSGTRLTVV.

V gene TRBV6-1 combines with J gene TRBJ2-2, with D possibly TRBD1 on 5 matching bases. The CDR3 is 14 amino acids. Germline assignment: CDR1 MNHNS and CDR2 SASEGT. V gave up 6 bases and J gave up 4 bases, with 12 bases separating them. The CDR3 DNA sequence: TGTGCCAGCAGCCGAACAGGACCCACCGGGGAGCTGTTTTTT. Its protein is CASSRTGPTGELFF.

This clonotype came up a few times. The chain employs TRBV5-1 and TRBJ2-2; 10 nucleotides align to TRBD1. The J segment lost 4 bases and the V segment lost 6 bases, leaving 6 bases of the junction unmatched. Per the germline V gene, CDR1 is SGHRS and CDR2 is YFSETQ. The CDR3 has 15 residues. Here the CDR3 DNA reads TGCGCCAGCACCCCTAGGACAGGGGGCACCGGGGAGCTGTTTTTT. It codes for CASTPRTGGTGELFF.

The CDR3 is CASSQEWTASSYEQYF. CDR3 nucleotide sequence: TGCGCCAGCAGCCAGGAATGGACAGCCAGCTCCTACGAGCAGTACTTC. V is TRBV4-3 and J is TRBJ2-7; D possibly corresponds to TRBD1 (6 bases). This CDR3 spans 16 amino acids. Germline assignment: CDR1 LGHNA and CDR2 YSLEER. Trimming cost V 3 bases and J 0 bases, with 15 bases left between them.

The table lists this clonotype with a few counts. The chain uses TRBV6-1 and TRBJ1-2; weak D call: TRBD1 (5 bases). V lost 7 bases and J 2 bases, leaving 14 bases between the germline ends. Germline assignment: CDR1 MNHNS and CDR2 SASEGT. The length of the CDR3 is 14 residues. The CDR3: CASTVAAGNYGYTF. The CDR3 region has the DNA TGTGCCAGCACCGTGGCCGCAGGGAACTATGGCTACACCTTC.

This sequence joins TRBV6-5 and TRBJ1-5, with D uncertain. The CDR3 is made up of 17 amino acids. Trimming removed 8 bases at V and 0 bases at J, with 20 bases between. The germline CDR1 and CDR2 sequences are MNHEY and SVGAGI. CDR3 in DNA: TGTGCCAGCCAGCCTTGGGGAGGAGGATCTAGCAATCAGCCCCAGCATTTT. It translates to CASQPWGGGSSNQPQHF.

The V call is TRBV7-9, the J call TRBJ1-6; D remains unclear. The CDR3 extends over 17 amino acids. V was cut by 2 bases and J by 0 bases, with 11 bases left in between. The V gene's germline CDR1 is SEHNR and CDR2 FQNEAQ (reference sequence). This CDR3 is CASSLPGLSSYNSPLHF. The CDR3 DNA reads as TGTGCCAGCAGCTTACCTGGGTTAAGCTCCTATAATTCACCCCTCCACTTT.

This clonotype occurred many times. The chain has TRBV5-6 and TRBJ1-2; no reliable D call. The CDR3 has 13 amino acids. Between the trimmed V and J ends, which lost 4 bases and 1 base, there was a span of 8 bases. From germline, CDR1 is SGHDT and CDR2 YYEEEE. CDR3 DNA sequence: TGTGCCAGCAGCCTGGGGAATAACTATGGCTACACCTTC. Translated, it gives CASSLGNNYGYTF.

The chain employs TRBV4-1 and TRBJ2-3, with a weak D call TRBD2 (6 bases). The CDR3 sequence is 17 residues long. Germline V CDR1 and CDR2: MGHRA, YSYEKL. Trimming stripped 2 bases from V and 2 bases from J, with 17 bases between. This CDR3 is CASSQLGAGLNTDTQYF. As DNA, the CDR3 is TGCGCCAGCAGCCAATTAGGTGCGGGGCTAAACACAGATACGCAGTATTTT.

This clonotype turned up a few times. J is TRBJ1-4 and V is TRBV7-9, with a tentative D call TRBD1 (6 bases). Germline V lookup: CDR1 SEHNR, CDR2 FQNEAQ (reference sequence). The length of the CDR3 is 17 residues. V was trimmed by 5 bases and J by 7 bases, leaving 23 bases between them. The DNA for the CDR3 is TGTGCCAGCAGCCTAGGGACATCCGAATTCTGGGGTGAAAAACTGTTTTTT. Amino acids: CASSLGTSEFWGEKLFF.

This clonotype has more than one count but fewer than ten. The chain combines TRBV19 with TRBJ2-7; D is perhaps TRBD1 or TRBD2 (5 bases each). Between the trimmed V and J ends, which lost 3 bases and 2 bases, there was a span of 17 bases. Germline loops: CDR1 LNHDA, CDR2 SQIVND (reference sequence). This CDR3 has 16 residues. CDR3 nucleotides: TGTGCCAGTAGTATTGGGGGTGCCCGACAAACCTACGAGCAGTACTTC. Translating gives CASSIGGARQTYEQYF.

This clonotype was seen only a few times. The J gene is TRBJ1-1, the V gene TRBV7-3; TRBD1 agrees at 7 bases. The CDR3 covers 13 residues. Germline loops: CDR1 SGHTA, CDR2 FQGTGA. Trimming at V came to 5 bases and at J to 4 bases, leaving 4 bases not matched to a gene. CDR3 loop: CASSPDRRTEAFF. The CDR3 region has the DNA TGTGCCAGCAGCCCGGACAGGCGCACTGAAGCTTTCTTT.

There are a few counts of this clonotype. The rearrangement links TRBV20-1 to TRBJ2-7, with no clear D. V shed 5 bases and J shed 6 bases, with 20 bases lying between them. The CDR3 has 14 amino acids. Germline-derived CDR1 and CDR2 are DFQATT and SNEGSKA (reference sequence). CDR3 amino acids: CSAGPITRRGEQYF. CDR3 bases: TGCAGTGCTGGTCCAATTACAAGACGCGGCGAGCAGTACTTC.

In its sample, this clonotype was seen once. This sequence joins TRBV9 and TRBJ2-2; D is perhaps TRBD1 (6 bases). Per germline, CDR1 SGDLS and CDR2 YYNGEE. Deletions cut 3 bases from V and 2 bases from J, with 11 bases between. The CDR3 totals 15 residues. This chain's CDR3 is CASSADRINTGELFF. The DNA of the CDR3 is TGTGCCAGCAGCGCGGACAGAATTAACACCGGGGAGCTGTTTTTT.

The chain combines TRBV28 with TRBJ1-2, with D maybe TRBD1 (6 bases). The CDR3 contains 14 residues. V shed 4 bases and J shed 4 bases, with 13 bases lying between them. From germline, CDR1 is MDHEN and CDR2 SYDVKM. CDR3 sequence (DNA): TGTGCCAGCAGTTACGAAGGGGGAGGCTATGGCTACACCTTC. It encodes CASSYEGGGYGYTF.

The count of this clonotype is one. V and J are TRBV5-1 and TRBJ2-2, with TRBD2 as a possible D gene (7 bases). Germline assignment: CDR1 SGHRS and CDR2 YFSETQ. V lost 5 bases and J lost 5, with 13 bases in between. The CDR3 runs 14 residues. The CDR3 DNA is TGCGCCAGCAGACCAGGGGAGGGAACCGGGGAGCTGTTTTTT. Protein product: CASRPGEGTGELFF.

This clonotype was detected a few times. The rearrangement links TRBV7-2 to TRBJ1-5, with 8 bases aligning to TRBD1. Trimming cost V 5 bases and J 7 bases; bases outside gene matches: 7. Germline assignment: CDR1 SGHTA and CDR2 FQGNSA. This CDR3 has 14 amino acids. CDR3 DNA: TGTGCCAGCAGCGAGACAGGGGAGGTCCAGCCCCAGCATTTT. Residues: CASSETGEVQPQHF.

V and J are TRBV6-1 and TRBJ1-2; no clear D gene. Germline assignment: CDR1 MNHNS and CDR2 SASEGT. The CDR3 extends over 14 amino acids. Trimming stripped 6 bases from V and 4 bases from J, with 15 bases between. CDR3 in DNA: TGTGCCAGCAGCGAACTCAGGCAGACCTATGGCTACACCTTC. Its protein product is CASSELRQTYGYTF.

J is TRBJ2-2 and V is TRBV7-8, with TRBD2 matching over 11 bases. Germline assignment: CDR1 SGHVS and CDR2 FQNEAQ. CDR3 length: 16 residues. With V trimmed by 5 bases and J by 7 bases, 9 bases remained unmatched. Here the CDR3 DNA reads TGTGCCAGCAGCCCTCTAGCGGGGGGACGGTTCGGGGAGCTGTTTTTT. Translation gives CASSPLAGGRFGELFF. The full variable domain, its missing parts supplied by reference TRBV7-8 and TRBJ2-2, is GAGVSQSPRYKVAKRGQDVALRCDPISGHVSLFWYQQALGQGPEFLTYFQNEAQLDKSGLPSDRFFAERPEGSVSTLKIQRTQQEDSAVYLCASSPLAGGRFGELFFGEGSRLTVL.

This clonotype showed up just a few times. V gene TRBV7-9 combines with J gene TRBJ2-1; the D is unclear. The CDR3 has 13 residues. Between the trimmed V and J ends, which lost 5 bases and 9 bases, there was a span of 14 bases. Germline values: CDR1 SEHNR, CDR2 FQNEAQ (reference sequence). The CDR3 is CASSPGGEGEQFF. CDR3 DNA sequence: TGTGCCAGCAGCCCCGGCGGTGAAGGTGAGCAGTTCTTC.

The table lists this clonotype with a few counts. The chain carries TRBV4-2 and TRBJ2-7; D not certain. Germline assignment: CDR1 LGHNA and CDR2 YNFKEQ. The CDR3 extends over 13 amino acids. Trimming took 3 bases from V and 4 from J, leaving 10 bases between them. CDR3 protein: CASSHRLMYEQYF. CDR3 DNA: TGTGCCAGCAGCCATAGACTGATGTACGAGCAGTACTTC.

The chain links TRBV12-3 or TRBV12-4 to TRBJ1-1; no definite D call. The CDR3 has 18 residues. Trimming removed 2 bases from V and 0 bases from J, with 19 bases in between. The CDR3 is CASSLPPTGLIVNTEAFF. In DNA, the CDR3 is TGTGCCAGCAGTTTACCCCCGACGGGCCTCATCGTGAACACTGAAGCTTTCTTT.

The chain uses TRBV6-1 and TRBJ2-1; D uncertain. Germline V gene sequence: CDR1 MNHNS, CDR2 SASEGT. The V end lost 2 bases, the J end lost 7 bases, and 12 bases lay between the germline ends. This CDR3 region has 14 residues. CDR3 DNA: TGTGCCAGCAGTGAATTAAAGGTTAAGAATGAGCAGTTCTTC. It is translated as CASSELKVKNEQFF.

This clonotype turned up a few times. V usage is TRBV12-3 or TRBV12-4 and J usage is TRBJ1-2; possible D gene TRBD1, 6 bases. V lost 1 base, J lost 0 bases, and 15 bases lay in between. CDR3 length: 17 amino acids. CDR3 in DNA: TGTGCCAGCAGTTTAGACCGGGGGGGCAGAGCTAACTATGGCTACACCTTC. Encoded protein: CASSLDRGGRANYGYTF.